Listed here are 20 T cell receptor beta chains from one sample, sequenced in a study of blood T cell repertoires in COVID-19. The protocol was immunoSEQ multiplex PCR, while the TCRdb copy is restricted to in-frame clones and leaves out a portion. The data show 100,000 to 130,000 clones, 60% to 85% seen once. The specimen was peripheral blood. The receptors were sampled from a man in his 70s with acute or convalescent COVID-19.

As DNA, the CDR3 is TGTGCCAGCAGCCCATGGACTGAATATGGCTACACCTTC. Translation: CASSPWTEYGYTF. The rearrangement uses TRBV14 and TRBJ1-2, with D unclear. The CDR3 is 13 residues long. The ends were cut back, 4 bases at V and 5 bases at J, with 11 bases in the middle. CDR1 SGHDN and CDR2 FVKESK come from the germline V gene. The complete variable domain, with remaining parts taken from reference TRBV14 and TRBJ1-2, reads EAGVTQFPSHSVIEKGQTVTLRCDPISGHDNLYWYRRVMGKEIKFLLHFVKESKQDESGMPNNRFLAERTGGTYSTLKVQPAELEDSGVYFCASSPWTEYGYTFGSGTRLTVV.

J is TRBJ2-3 and V is TRBV27, with D perhaps matching TRBD1 (5 bases). This CDR3 comprises 14 residues. Between the trimmed V and J ends, which lost 5 bases and 3 bases, there was a span of 12 bases. Per the germline V gene, CDR1 is MNHEY and CDR2 is SMNVEV (reference sequence). This chain's CDR3 is CASSGAGITDTQYF. DNA for the CDR3: TGTGCCAGCAGTGGGGCAGGGATTACAGATACGCAGTATTTT.

This clone appeared a few times. V and J are TRBV19 and TRBJ1-5, with a tentative D call TRBD1 (5 bases). V was clipped by 6 bases and J by 0 bases, with 12 bases between them. The CDR3 runs 15 residues. CDR1 LNHDA and CDR2 SQIVND come from the germline V gene (reference sequence). The CDR3 bases are TGTGCCAGTAGCTTCCTCCAGGGTAGCAATCAGCCCCAGCATTTT. Translating it yields CASSFLQGSNQPQHF.

This clone was observed once. The genes are TRBV5-1 and TRBJ1-3; TRBD1 is a possible D gene (6 bases). From germline, CDR1 is SGHRS and CDR2 YFSETQ. The CDR3 runs to 15 residues. V shed 2 bases and J shed 2 bases, with 11 bases lying between them. The CDR3 loop is CASSFIAGAGNTIYF. Written as DNA, the CDR3 is TGCGCCAGCAGCTTCATAGCAGGGGCTGGAAACACCATATATTTT. The whole variable domain, filled in from reference TRBV5-1 and TRBJ1-3, reads KAGVTQTPRYLIKTRGQQVTLSCSPISGHRSVSWYQQTPGQGLQFLFEYFSETQRNKGNFPGRFSGRQFSNSRSEMNVSTLELGDSALYLCASSFIAGAGNTIYFGEGSWLTVV.

The rearrangement uses TRBV28 and TRBJ1-2; 7 bases are shared with TRBD1. V shed 6 bases, J shed 1 base, and the junction held 8 bases outside the gene matches. Per the germline V gene, CDR1 is MDHEN and CDR2 is SYDVKM. The CDR3 sequence is 15 residues long. CDR3 nucleotides: TGTGCCAGCAGCCCGCCCGGGACAGTTAACTATGGCTACACCTTC. Its protein product is CASSPPGTVNYGYTF.

V is TRBV20-1 and J is TRBJ2-7, with TRBD1 matching 9 bases. The CDR3 sequence is 13 residues long. Losses at the gene ends were 3 bases for V and 2 bases for J; bases not matched to a gene: 2. Germline lookup yields CDR1 DFQATT and CDR2 SNEGSKA (reference sequence). The CDR3 protein is CSASRTGAYEQYF. The CDR3 DNA reads TGCAGTGCTAGTCGGACAGGGGCCTACGAGCAGTACTTC.

This chain joins TRBV19 and TRBJ1-4; D uncertain. The CDR3 loop spans 14 amino acids. The V and J ends lost 8 bases and 3 bases respectively, with 13 bases between them. Germline V lookup: CDR1 LNHDA, CDR2 SQIVND (reference sequence). Here the CDR3 reads CASGNLRANEKLFF. As DNA, the CDR3 is TGTGCCAGTGGTAATCTTAGAGCTAATGAAAAACTGTTTTTT.

V is TRBV6-4 and J is TRBJ1-5; a possible D gene is TRBD1 (5 bases). V was pared by 0 bases and J by 10 bases, with 13 bases between. CDR1 and CDR2 from the germline V gene are MRHNA and SNTAGT. The CDR3 length is 14 residues. CDR3 nucleotides: TGTGCCAGCAGTGACTCTGGGGGGGGATCTCCCCAGCATTTT. Translating gives CASSDSGGGSPQHF.

The chain recombines TRBV7-3 with TRBJ2-3, with 13 bases matching TRBD2. CDR1 SGHTA and CDR2 FQGTGA come from the germline V gene. V trimming: 2 bases; J trimming: 1 base; junction bases outside the gene matches: 0. The CDR3 has 16 amino acids. DNA for the CDR3: TGTGCCAGCAGCTTAGGGACTAGCGGGGGCACAGATACGCAGTATTTT. It codes for CASSLGTSGGTDTQYF. The whole variable domain, remainder taken from reference TRBV7-3 and TRBJ2-3, is GAGVSQTPSNKVTEKGKYVELRCDPISGHTALYWYRQSLGQGPEFLIYFQGTGAADDSGLPNDRFFAVRPEGSVSTLKIQRTERGDSAVYLCASSLGTSGGTDTQYFGPGTRLTVL.

This chain joins TRBV5-1 and TRBJ2-1; TRBD1 aligns across 12 bases. After removal of 7 bases from V and 0 bases from J, the junction contained 11 bases not matched to a gene. CDR3 size: 18 residues. The V gene's germline CDR1 is SGHRS and CDR2 YFSETQ. Written as DNA, the CDR3 is TGCGCCAGCCTACCCGGGACAGGGGGCCTTAGCTCCTACAATGAGCAGTTCTTC. Amino acids: CASLPGTGGLSSYNEQFF. Based on the CDR3 plus reference TRBV5-1 and TRBJ2-1, the full variable domain is KAGVTQTPRYLIKTRGQQVTLSCSPISGHRSVSWYQQTPGQGLQFLFEYFSETQRNKGNFPGRFSGRQFSNSRSEMNVSTLELGDSALYLCASLPGTGGLSSYNEQFFGPGTRLTVL.

This clone was observed a handful of times. The V call is TRBV24-1, the J call TRBJ2-1; D perhaps matches TRBD2 (6 bases). There are 14 residues in the CDR3. V was cut by 3 bases and J by 5 bases, with 10 bases left in between. Germline CDR1 reads KGHDR; CDR2 reads SFDVKD. The CDR3 DNA follows: TGTGCCACCAGTGATGCGGGACGGAACAATGAGCAGTTCTTC. Translating it yields CATSDAGRNNEQFF.

This clone was observed a few times. This chain joins TRBV24-1 and TRBJ2-3, with D unresolved. The CDR3 is 14 amino acids. CDR1 and CDR2 from the germline V gene are KGHDR and SFDVKD. Between the trimmed V and J ends, which lost 6 bases and 2 bases, there was a span of 11 bases. The CDR3 nucleotides are TGTGCCACCAGTTCCCAACAGAACACAGATACGCAGTATTTT. Translating it yields CATSSQQNTDTQYF.

The chain carries TRBV21-1 and TRBJ2-2; the D call TRBD1 from the table was never checked on the DNA. TRBV21-1 is a pseudogene segment. The CDR3 loop spans 18 amino acids. The CDR3 coding sequence is TGTGCCAGCAGCAAAGAAGGGGGCGTGGATGGAAACACCGGGGAGCTGTTTTTT. Translation: CASSKEGGVDGNTGELFF.

The chain recombines TRBV18 with TRBJ1-1; a possible D gene is TRBD1 (5 bases). Germline values: CDR1 KGHSH, CDR2 LQKENI. The V end lost 3 bases, the J end lost 1 base, and 12 bases lay between the germline ends. This CDR3 spans 15 amino acids. CDR3: CASSPPGISNTEAFF. The CDR3 coding sequence is TGTGCCAGCTCACCCCCAGGGATATCGAACACTGAAGCTTTCTTT.

V gene TRBV7-2 combines with J gene TRBJ2-5, with unresolved D. The CDR3 is made up of 13 amino acids. Germline assignment: CDR1 SGHTA and CDR2 FQGNSA. The V end was cut by 2 bases, the J end by 5 bases, with 9 bases between. CDR3 in amino acids: CASSLKAGETQYF. CDR3 DNA: TGTGCCAGCAGCTTAAAGGCAGGCGAGACCCAGTACTTC.

The table lists this clone with a count of one. One end of the junction does not line up with germline, which may come from a read error. The chain joins TRBV7-7 to TRBJ2-1; D uncertain. This CDR3 region has 14 residues. Germline V gene sequence: CDR1 SSHAT, CDR2 FNYEAQ (reference sequence). The CDR3 loop reads CASSLGPNYNEQFF. CDR3 in DNA: TGTGCTAGCAGCTTAGGGCCCAACTACAATGAGCAGTTCTTC.

This clone was observed once. The V gene is TRBV18, the J gene TRBJ2-5; TRBD2 matches 12 bases. CDR3 size: 15 residues. Germline CDR1 reads KGHSH; CDR2 reads LQKENI. Trimming took 0 bases from V and 7 from J; bases not matched to a gene: 3. CDR3 sequence (DNA): TGTGCCAGCTCACCACCCTCGGGACTAGCGGGGACCCAGTACTTC. Translating gives CASSPPSGLAGTQYF.

The genes are TRBV5-1 and TRBJ1-4, with D possibly being TRBD1 (5 bases). The V gene lost 4 bases and the J gene lost 7 bases, with 17 bases spanning the gap. Germline CDR1 and CDR2: SGHRS and YFSETQ. The CDR3 contains 15 residues. The CDR3 nucleotides read TGCGCCAGCAGCCTTGGTGGCACCCAGGGTGAAAAACTGTTTTTT. It encodes CASSLGGTQGEKLFF.

Concerning this clone: This sample also contains other DNA sequences that code for the same CDR3. The V call is TRBV19, the J call TRBJ1-3; TRBD1 aligns across 8 bases. The germline V gene encodes CDR1 LNHDA and CDR2 SQIVND (reference sequence). The CDR3 covers 14 residues. Unmatched junction bases numbered 1, after V lost 4 bases and J lost 2 bases. CDR3 nucleotide sequence: TGTGCCAGTAGTACGGACAGGGCTGGAAACACCATATATTTT. Protein product: CASSTDRAGNTIYF.

The J gene is TRBJ1-2, the V gene TRBV6-5; TRBD1 is a possible D gene (5 bases). The germline V gene has CDR1 MNHEY and CDR2 SVGAGI. The V end was cut by 2 bases, the J end by 8 bases, with 15 bases between. This CDR3 has 14 amino acids. This CDR3 reads CASSYDWRGWGYTF. The CDR3, as DNA: TGTGCCAGCAGTTACGATTGGCGGGGCTGGGGCTACACCTTC.